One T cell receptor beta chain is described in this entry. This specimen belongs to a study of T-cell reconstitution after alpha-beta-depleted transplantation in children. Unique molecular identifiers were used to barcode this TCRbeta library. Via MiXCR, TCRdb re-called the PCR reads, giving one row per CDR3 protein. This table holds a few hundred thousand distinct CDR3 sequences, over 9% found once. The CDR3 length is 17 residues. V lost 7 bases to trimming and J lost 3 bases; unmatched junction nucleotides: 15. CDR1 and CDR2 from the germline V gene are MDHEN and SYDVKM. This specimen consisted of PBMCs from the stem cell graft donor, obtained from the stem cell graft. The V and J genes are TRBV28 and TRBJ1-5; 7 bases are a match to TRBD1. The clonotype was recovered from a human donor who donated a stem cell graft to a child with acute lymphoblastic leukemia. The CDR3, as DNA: TGTGCCAGCACGAAACGGGCCACAGGGGCAACCAATCAGCCCCAGCATTTT. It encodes CASTKRATGATNQPQHF.